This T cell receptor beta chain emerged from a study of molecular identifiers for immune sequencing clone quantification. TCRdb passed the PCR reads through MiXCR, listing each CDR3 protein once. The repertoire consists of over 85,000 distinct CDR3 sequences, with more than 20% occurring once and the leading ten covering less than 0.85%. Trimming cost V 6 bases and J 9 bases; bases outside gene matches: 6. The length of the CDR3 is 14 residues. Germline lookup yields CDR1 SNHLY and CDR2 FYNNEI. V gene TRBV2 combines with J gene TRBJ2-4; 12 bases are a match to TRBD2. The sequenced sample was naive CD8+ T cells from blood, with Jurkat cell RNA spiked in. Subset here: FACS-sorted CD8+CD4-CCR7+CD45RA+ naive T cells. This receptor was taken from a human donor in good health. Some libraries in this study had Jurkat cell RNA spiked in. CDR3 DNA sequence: TGTGCCAGCAGGGAGACTAGCGGGAGTTTCATTCAGTACTTC. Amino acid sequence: CASRETSGSFIQYF.